Shown below are 11 T cell receptor beta chains from a single sample sequenced in a study of blood T cells in healthy people across ages. Through a sample-barcoded 5' primer and a J-beta primer mix, a second PCR was run for about 6 to 12 cycles. One entry per CDR3 protein, called by TCRdb with MiXCR from the 5' RACE reads. The sample consists of about 670,000 distinct CDR3 sequences, around two fifths of them appearing once. The sequencing sample was made of blood. The receptors originated from an elderly man in good health.

The V gene is TRBV7-2, the J gene TRBJ2-1; D uncertain. The CDR3 spans 15 residues. The germline V and J ends were trimmed by 1 base and 3 bases, with 10 bases remaining between them. Germline V gene lookup returns CDR1 SGHTA and CDR2 FQGNSA. The CDR3 loop is CASSLEPRSYNEQFF. CDR3 nucleotide sequence: TGTGCCAGCAGCTTAGAGCCTCGGAGCTACAATGAGCAGTTCTTC.

Concerning this clonotype itself: Just one base apart from a much larger clone, this may be a read error. V usage is TRBV29-1 and J usage is TRBJ2-1; TRBD2 matches 10 bases. V dropped 1 base and J dropped 12; count of bases not matched to a gene: 12. This CDR3 is built from 15 residues. Germline loops: CDR1 SQVTM, CDR2 ANQGSEA. The CDR3 DNA follows: TGCAGCGTTGAAGGGGCCCCCCTACTAGCGGGATTGCAGTTCTTC. Its protein is CSVEGAPLLAGLQFF.

The genes are TRBV7-2 and TRBJ2-7; D ambiguous. CDR1 is SGHTA and CDR2 is FQGNSA in the germline V gene. The CDR3 spans 13 residues. V shed 5 bases and J shed 0 bases, with 8 bases lying between them. CDR3 DNA: TGTGCCAGCAGCCCCTTTCCCTCCTACGAGCAGTACTTC. Translating it yields CASSPFPSYEQYF.

This clonotype appeared many times. The chain couples TRBV7-2 to TRBJ1-2; D perhaps matches TRBD1 (5 bases). The germline CDR1 and CDR2 sequences are SGHTA and FQGNSA. The CDR3 is 13 amino acids. Trimming took off 4 bases at V and 1 base at J, with 7 bases between the two ends. CDR3 coding DNA: TGTGCCAGCAGCTCGACAGTTAACTATGGCTACACCTTC. As protein: CASSSTVNYGYTF.

This clonotype has a count of ten or more. This rearrangement joins TRBV7-9 to TRBJ2-4; no definite D call. The germline gives CDR1 SEHNR, CDR2 FQNEAQ (reference sequence). V was pared by 3 bases and J by 9 bases, with 6 bases between. The CDR3 runs to 11 residues. The CDR3 region is CASSLEAIQYF. CDR3 nucleotides: TGTGCCAGCAGCTTGGAAGCCATTCAGTACTTC.

This clonotype was seen more than once but under ten times. The rearrangement links TRBV6-2 or TRBV6-3 to TRBJ2-7; a possible D gene is TRBD1 (5 bases). The V and J ends lost 4 bases and 4 bases respectively, with 20 bases between them. CDR1 and CDR2 (germline): MNHEY, SVGEGT. The CDR3 covers 16 residues. The CDR3 coding sequence is TGTGCCAGCAGTTCCCGACAGACCCCCAGAATTTACGAGCAGTACTTC. Translated: CASSSRQTPRIYEQYF.

The CDR3: CASSQAQGNRGTDTQYF. CDR3 nucleotides: TGTGCCAGCAGCCAAGCACAGGGGAACCGAGGCACAGATACGCAGTATTTT. The V call is TRBV4-2, the J call TRBJ2-3, with 7 bases lining up with TRBD1. The CDR3 runs to 17 residues. The V segment lost 1 base and the J segment 1 base; nucleotides outside the gene matches: 8. Germline CDR1 is LGHNA and CDR2 is YNFKEQ.

The table lists this clonotype with many counts. This chain uses TRBV7-2 with TRBJ2-7, with 9 positions matching TRBD2. This CDR3 is 15 amino acids long. Germline V gene sequence: CDR1 SGHTA, CDR2 FQGNSA. V lost 5 bases and J lost 6; bases outside the gene matches: 11. CDR3 in amino acids: CASSPRAGGGVEQYF. Written as DNA, the CDR3 is TGTGCCAGCAGCCCCCGAGCGGGAGGAGGAGTCGAGCAGTACTTC.

V is TRBV28 and J is TRBJ1-5; TRBD1 agrees at 7 bases. CDR3 length: 15 amino acids. Looked up from germline, CDR1 is MDHEN and CDR2 is SYDVKM. The trim removed 5 bases at V and 3 bases at J, leaving 7 bases unmatched. The CDR3 bases are TGTGCCAGCAGTCTTTGGGACAGAACCAATCAGCCCCAGCATTTT. It encodes CASSLWDRTNQPQHF.

This chain connects TRBV9 to TRBJ1-1, with D perhaps matching TRBD1 (6 bases). The CDR3 is 15 residues long. The V gene's germline CDR1 is SGDLS and CDR2 YYNGEE. The V end lost 4 bases, the J end lost 5 bases, and 18 bases lay between the germline ends. The DNA for the CDR3 is TGTGCCAGCAGCCCTCAGGGGCGGGTCGGAACTGAAGCTTTCTTT. It is translated as CASSPQGRVGTEAFF.

CDR3 sequence reads: CASSQERGGQPQHF. In DNA, the CDR3 is TGTGCCAGCAGCCAAGAGAGGGGGGGGCAGCCCCAGCATTTT. V gene TRBV3-1 combines with J gene TRBJ1-5, with a tentative D call TRBD1 (6 bases). CDR3 length: 14 residues. V was clipped by 0 bases and J by 7 bases, with 10 bases between them. Germline V CDR1 and CDR2: LGHDT, YNNKEL (reference sequence).